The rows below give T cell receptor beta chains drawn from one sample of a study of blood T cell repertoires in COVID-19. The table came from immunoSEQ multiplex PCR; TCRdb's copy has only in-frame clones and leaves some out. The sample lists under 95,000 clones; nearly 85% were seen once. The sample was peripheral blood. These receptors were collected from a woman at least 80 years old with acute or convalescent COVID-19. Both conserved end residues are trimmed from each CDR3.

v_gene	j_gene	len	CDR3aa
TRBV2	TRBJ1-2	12	ASSGQISNYGYT
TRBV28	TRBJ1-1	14	ASSLDSQGWNTEAF
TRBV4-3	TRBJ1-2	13	ASSQDLTGYDGYT
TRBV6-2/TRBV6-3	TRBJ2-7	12	ASSYRQFPYEQY
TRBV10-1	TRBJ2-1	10	ASSSRSNEQF
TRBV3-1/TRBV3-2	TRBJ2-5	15	APQDGAAGEVEETQY
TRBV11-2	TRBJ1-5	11	ASSMDGDQPQH
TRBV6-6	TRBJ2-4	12	ASRTSGRYNIQY
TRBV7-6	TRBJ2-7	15	ASSLAATNSASAEQY
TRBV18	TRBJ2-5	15	ASSLTPGLAGEETQY
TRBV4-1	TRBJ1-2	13	ASSHRDREDYGYT
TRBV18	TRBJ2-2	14	ASSPRSGANTGELF
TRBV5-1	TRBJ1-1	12	ASSLQGTNTEAF
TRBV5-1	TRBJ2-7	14	ASSLDQGALSYEQY
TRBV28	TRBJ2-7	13	ASSLSGTLSYEQY
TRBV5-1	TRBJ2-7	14	ASSLLGPGTPSEQY
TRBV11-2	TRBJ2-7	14	ASSDLGLAGGYEQY
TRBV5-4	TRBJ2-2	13	ASSSGGPGSGELF
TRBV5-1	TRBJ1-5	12	ASSLTQGSQPQH
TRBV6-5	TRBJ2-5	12	ATRRDRGAETQY
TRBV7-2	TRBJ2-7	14	ASSLAASGSAYEQY
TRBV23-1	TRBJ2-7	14	ASSHLLGAGDREQY
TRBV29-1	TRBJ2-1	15	SGNRGRTAEAYNEQF
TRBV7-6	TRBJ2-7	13	ASSLYGEGAYEQY
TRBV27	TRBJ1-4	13	ASSLRTGGGEKLF
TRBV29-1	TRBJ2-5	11	SVGGSVQETQY
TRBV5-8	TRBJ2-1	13	ASSKLAGGPNEQF
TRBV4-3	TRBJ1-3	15	ASSPSYREVTGNTIY
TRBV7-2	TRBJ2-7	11	ASSWRTDYEQY
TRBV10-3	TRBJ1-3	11	AISESRGNTIY
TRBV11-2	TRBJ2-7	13	ASSVSSGRAYEQY
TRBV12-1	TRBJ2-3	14	ASSSPRGEVTDTQY
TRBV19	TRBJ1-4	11	ASSSQGNEKLF
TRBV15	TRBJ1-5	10	ATSRLEGPQH
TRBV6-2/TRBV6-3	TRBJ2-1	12	ASSWTSGINEQF
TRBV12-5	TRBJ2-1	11	ASELAGGGEQF
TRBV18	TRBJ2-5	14	ASSPPGAGTQETQY
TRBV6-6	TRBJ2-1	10	ASSRPYNEQF
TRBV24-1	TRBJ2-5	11	ATSGGSQETQY
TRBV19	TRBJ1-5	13	ASSGGTVLHQPQH
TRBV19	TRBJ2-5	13	APGSSGRGGETQY